This is a list of T cell receptor beta chains from one sample in a study of cytomegalovirus exposure and HLA in healthy donors. TCRdb's table, derived via immunoSEQ multiplex PCR, lists solely in-frame clones and lacks some. The sample holds 150,000 to 200,000 clones, about three quarters seen once. The sample comprised PBMCs. The receptors were gathered from a woman between 45 and 60 years old in good health and CMV-seropositive. The CDR3 runs from the conserved cysteine through the conserved F or W. The order of the fields is V gene, D gene, J gene, clone size, CDR3 DNA, CDR3 protein. A D gene is named only where the DNA matches it firmly. Rows give clone size only sometimes, using once, few, many, or a class for an expanded clone.

V gene: TRBV5-1
D gene: .
J gene: TRBJ1-6
clone size: few
CDR3 DNA: TGCGCCAGCAGCTTGGTTGCAACGGTTACTCTTAATTCACCCCTCCACTTT
CDR3 protein: CASSLVATVTLNSPLHF

V gene: TRBV6-1
D gene: TRBD1
J gene: TRBJ1-2
clone size: .
CDR3 DNA: TGTGCCAGCAGTAGAGGACAGGGGGCAAACTATGGCTACACCTTC
CDR3 protein: CASSRGQGANYGYTF

V gene: TRBV7-6
D gene: .
J gene: TRBJ1-5
clone size: .
CDR3 DNA: TGTGCCAGCAGCTTATCCCCAGGGATAAATCAGCCCCAGCATTTT
CDR3 protein: CASSLSPGINQPQHF

V gene: TRBV6-1
D gene: .
J gene: TRBJ2-3
clone size: .
CDR3 DNA: TGTGCCAGCAGTGAAGTATCGGATACGCAGTATTTT
CDR3 protein: CASSEVSDTQYF

V gene: TRBV9
D gene: TRBD2
J gene: TRBJ2-5
clone size: few
CDR3 DNA: TGTGCCAGCAGCCCCGCGGGAGCTCGGGAGACCCAGTACTTC
CDR3 protein: CASSPAGARETQYF

V gene: TRBV15
D gene: .
J gene: TRBJ2-7
clone size: .
CDR3 DNA: TGTGCCACCAGCAGAGATCCACCTACCACAGGGACCTACGAGCAGTACTTC
CDR3 protein: CATSRDPPTTGTYEQYF

V gene: TRBV11-2
D gene: .
J gene: TRBJ2-1
clone size: once
CDR3 DNA: TGTGCCAGCAGCCCAGAAAGGGGCAGGGGTGTAGTCGGTGAGCAGTTCTTC
CDR3 protein: CASSPERGRGVVGEQFF

V gene: TRBV5-4
D gene: .
J gene: TRBJ1-4
clone size: .
CDR3 DNA: TGTGCCAGCAGCACAGACAGATCAACTAATGAAAAACTGTTTTTT
CDR3 protein: CASSTDRSTNEKLFF

V gene: TRBV28
D gene: .
J gene: TRBJ2-7
clone size: .
CDR3 DNA: TGTGCCAGCAGTACATACAGGGTGCCCTACGAGCAGTACTTC
CDR3 protein: CASSTYRVPYEQYF

V gene: TRBV18
D gene: .
J gene: TRBJ1-5
clone size: .
CDR3 DNA: TGTGCCAGCACCCTTGGGGGGGGCGATCAGCCCCAGCATTTT
CDR3 protein: CASTLGGGDQPQHF

V gene: TRBV11-2
D gene: .
J gene: TRBJ2-7
clone size: .
CDR3 DNA: TGTGCCAGCAGCTTACCGGGATACTACGAGCAGTACTTC
CDR3 protein: CASSLPGYYEQYF

V gene: TRBV6-1
D gene: TRBD1
J gene: TRBJ1-2
clone size: few
CDR3 DNA: TGTGCCAGCAGTGAGGGGGACAGGGAGTATGGCTACACCTTC
CDR3 protein: CASSEGDREYGYTF

V gene: TRBV4-1
D gene: .
J gene: TRBJ2-3
clone size: .
CDR3 DNA: TGCGCCAGCAGCCAACCAACGGGGCGGGGGCTCCCTAGCACAGATACGCAGTATTTT
CDR3 protein: CASSQPTGRGLPSTDTQYF

V gene: TRBV5-8
D gene: TRBD1
J gene: TRBJ1-6
clone size: .
CDR3 DNA: TGTGCCAGCAGCTTGAGGGGGCTGGAACCCCTCCACTTT
CDR3 protein: CASSLRGLEPLHF

V gene: TRBV19
D gene: .
J gene: TRBJ2-3
clone size: .
CDR3 DNA: TGTGCCAGTAGTACATCGCGGGGCGGGGCAGATACGCAGTATTTT
CDR3 protein: CASSTSRGGADTQYF

V gene: TRBV29-1
D gene: TRBD2
J gene: TRBJ2-3
clone size: once
CDR3 DNA: TGCAGCGTTGATAGCGGGTCAGGGGATACGCAGTATTTT
CDR3 protein: CSVDSGSGDTQYF

V gene: TRBV4-3
D gene: .
J gene: TRBJ1-3
clone size: few
CDR3 DNA: TGCGCCAGCAGCCAAGATACAGCGGAAAACACCATATATTTT
CDR3 protein: CASSQDTAENTIYF

V gene: TRBV6-5
D gene: TRBD1
J gene: TRBJ1-1
clone size: .
CDR3 DNA: TGTGCCAGCAGTTACCCCGGGACAGGGGGCGAAGCTTTCTTT
CDR3 protein: CASSYPGTGGEAFF

V gene: TRBV4-1
D gene: .
J gene: TRBJ2-3
clone size: .
CDR3 DNA: TGCGCCAGCAGCTACCCTGGCGGGGCTAGCACAGATACGCAGTATTTT
CDR3 protein: CASSYPGGASTDTQYF

V gene: TRBV19
D gene: .
J gene: TRBJ1-2
clone size: .
CDR3 DNA: TGTGCCAGCACTCCCCGACGGGGTGTTTCAATCTATGGCTACACCTTC
CDR3 protein: CASTPRRGVSIYGYTF

V gene: TRBV27
D gene: .
J gene: TRBJ1-2
clone size: .
CDR3 DNA: TGTGCCAGCAGTCCCAATGGGGCTTATGGCTACACCTTC
CDR3 protein: CASSPNGAYGYTF

V gene: TRBV7-9
D gene: .
J gene: TRBJ2-1
clone size: .
CDR3 DNA: TGTGCCAGCAGCGCCTTTGGGGGCGGAGAGCAGTTCTTC
CDR3 protein: CASSAFGGGEQFF

V gene: TRBV19
D gene: .
J gene: TRBJ1-5
clone size: few
CDR3 DNA: TGTGCCAGTAGCACGACAGGAGGAGGCAATCAGCCCCAGCATTTT
CDR3 protein: CASSTTGGGNQPQHF

V gene: TRBV6-5
D gene: TRBD1
J gene: TRBJ1-4
clone size: .
CDR3 DNA: TGTGCCAGCAGGGGACAGGGGGTCGAAAAACTGTTTTTT
CDR3 protein: CASRGQGVEKLFF

V gene: TRBV21-1
D gene: .
J gene: TRBJ2-1
clone size: .
CDR3 DNA: TGTGCCAGCAGCAAAGTCTGCAGGGGGCTTGAGAATGAGCAGTTCTTC
CDR3 protein: CASSKVCRGLENEQFF

V gene: TRBV18
D gene: .
J gene: TRBJ2-6
clone size: .
CDR3 DNA: TGTGCCAGCTCACCCGACAGGGCCAACGTCCTGACTTTC
CDR3 protein: CASSPDRANVLTF

V gene: TRBV7-2
D gene: .
J gene: TRBJ1-1
clone size: .
CDR3 DNA: TGTGCCAGCAGCTCCCGAGGTGTTGAAGCTTTCTTT
CDR3 protein: CASSSRGVEAFF

V gene: TRBV28
D gene: .
J gene: TRBJ2-5
clone size: once
CDR3 DNA: TGTGCCAGCAGGGCGGAGGGAGTCCGGACCCAGTACTTC
CDR3 protein: CASRAEGVRTQYF

V gene: TRBV5-4
D gene: TRBD2
J gene: TRBJ2-5
clone size: few
CDR3 DNA: TGTGCCAGCAGCGATATGACTAGCCGAATGCGGCAGACCCAGTACTTC
CDR3 protein: CASSDMTSRMRQTQYF

V gene: TRBV7-6
D gene: .
J gene: TRBJ2-2
clone size: .
CDR3 DNA: TGTGCCAGCAGCCGAACGGGACAGAACACCGGGGAGCTGTTTTTT
CDR3 protein: CASSRTGQNTGELFF

V gene: TRBV29-1
D gene: TRBD1
J gene: TRBJ1-2
clone size: .
CDR3 DNA: TGCAGCGTTTTACGATCCGGGACAGGGATCTATGGCTACACCTTC
CDR3 protein: CSVLRSGTGIYGYTF

V gene: TRBV5-1
D gene: TRBD2
J gene: TRBJ2-7
clone size: .
CDR3 DNA: TGCGCCAGCAGCTTGGAAAGCGGGGGGCGCTACGAGCAGTACTTC
CDR3 protein: CASSLESGGRYEQYF

V gene: TRBV5-1
D gene: TRBD1
J gene: TRBJ2-7
clone size: .
CDR3 DNA: TGCGCCAGCAGCTTGGCCGGGACAGGAGAGGACGAGCAGTACTTC
CDR3 protein: CASSLAGTGEDEQYF